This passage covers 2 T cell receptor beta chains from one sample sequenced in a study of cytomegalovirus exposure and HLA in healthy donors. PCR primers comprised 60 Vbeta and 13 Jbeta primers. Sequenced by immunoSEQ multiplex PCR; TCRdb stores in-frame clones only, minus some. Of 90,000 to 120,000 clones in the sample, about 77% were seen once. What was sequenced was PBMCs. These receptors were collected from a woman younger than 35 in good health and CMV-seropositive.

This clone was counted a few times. CDR3 nucleotide sequence: TGTGCCAGTAGTAGGCAGAACACTGAAGCTTTCTTT. It specifies CASSRQNTEAFF. The gene calls are TRBV19 and TRBJ1-1; no clear D. The CDR3 totals 12 residues. The V and J ends lost 4 bases and 1 base respectively, with 4 bases between them. Germline-derived CDR1 and CDR2 are LNHDA and SQIVND (reference sequence).

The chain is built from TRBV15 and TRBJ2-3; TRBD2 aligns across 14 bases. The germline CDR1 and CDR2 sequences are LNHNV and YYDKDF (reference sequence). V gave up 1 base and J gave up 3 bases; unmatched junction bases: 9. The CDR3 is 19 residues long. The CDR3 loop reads CATSRGNSGLAGETDTQYF. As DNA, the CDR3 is TGTGCCACCAGCAGAGGGAACTCGGGACTAGCGGGAGAGACAGATACGCAGTATTTT.